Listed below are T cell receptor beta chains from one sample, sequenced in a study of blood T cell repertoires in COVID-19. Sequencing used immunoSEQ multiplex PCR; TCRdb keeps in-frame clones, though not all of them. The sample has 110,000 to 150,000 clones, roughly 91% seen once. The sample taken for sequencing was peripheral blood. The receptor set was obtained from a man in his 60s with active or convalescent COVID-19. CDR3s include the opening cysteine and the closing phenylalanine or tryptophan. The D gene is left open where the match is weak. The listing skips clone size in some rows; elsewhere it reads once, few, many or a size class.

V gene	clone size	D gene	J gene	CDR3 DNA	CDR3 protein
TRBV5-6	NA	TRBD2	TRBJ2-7	TGTGCCAGCAGCTTTGGGACTAGCGGGGCTTACGAGCAGTACTTC	CASSFGTSGAYEQYF
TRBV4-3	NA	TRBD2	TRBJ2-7	TGCGCCAGCAGCCGGGGGACTACCAGCTACGAGCAGTACTTC	CASSRGTTSYEQYF
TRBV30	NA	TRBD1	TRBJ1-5	TGTGCCTGGAGTACAGGGGACAGTCAGCCCCAGCATTTT	CAWSTGDSQPQHF
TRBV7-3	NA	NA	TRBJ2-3	TGTGCCAGCAGCTCCGAGTCACCTCCAGATACGCAGTATTTT	CASSSESPPDTQYF
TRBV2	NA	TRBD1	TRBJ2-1	TGTGCCAGCAGTGCTCCAGGGGGTAACTACAATGAGCAGTTCTTC	CASSAPGGNYNEQFF
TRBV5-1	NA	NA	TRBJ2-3	TGCGCCAGCAGCTTAGCGGATTATCAAGGAGATACGCAGTATTTT	CASSLADYQGDTQYF
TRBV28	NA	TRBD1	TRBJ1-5	TGTGCCAGCAGTCGCCGCGACAGGGGGTTCCAGCATTTT	CASSRRDRGFQHF
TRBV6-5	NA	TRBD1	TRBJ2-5	TGTGCCAGCAGAAGACAGGGGATAGAGACCCAGTACTTC	CASRRQGIETQYF
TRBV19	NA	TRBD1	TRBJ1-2	TGTGCCAGTAGTATGGGACAGGGGGCTCTTGGCTACACCTTC	CASSMGQGALGYTF
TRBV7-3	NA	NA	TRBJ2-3	TGTGCCAGCAGCTTCTTTCCCGCAGATACGCAGTATTTT	CASSFFPADTQYF
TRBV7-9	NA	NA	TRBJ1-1	TGTGCCAGCAGCTTATTGGTTTTGCAGGGTGGGTCAGCTTTCTTT	CASSLLVLQGGSAFF
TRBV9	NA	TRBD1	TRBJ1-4	TGTGCCAGCAGCGTAGGGGGCTACAGGGGTTACGGTGAAAAACTGTTTTTT	CASSVGGYRGYGEKLFF
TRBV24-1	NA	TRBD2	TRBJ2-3	TGTGCCACCAGTGAGCCAGCGGGAGGCACAGATACGCAGTATTTT	CATSEPAGGTDTQYF
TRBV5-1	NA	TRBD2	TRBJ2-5	TGCGCCAGCAGCTTGGTGGCGGGAGAAGGTGAGACCCAGTACTTC	CASSLVAGEGETQYF
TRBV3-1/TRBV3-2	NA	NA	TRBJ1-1	TGTGCCAGCAGCCAAGAAGTCGGCGAGTCGGGGGGGGCGGCTGAAGCTTTCTTT	CASSQEVGESGGAAEAFF
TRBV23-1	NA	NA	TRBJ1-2	TGCGCCAGCAGTCCCCTGTTGCCGGGAAGGGCTGGCTACACCTTC	CASSPLLPGRAGYTF
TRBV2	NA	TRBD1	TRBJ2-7	TGTGCCAGCAGACTGACAGGGGAGGTCGAGCAGTACTTC	CASRLTGEVEQYF
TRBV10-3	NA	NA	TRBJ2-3	TGTGCCATCAGCCCGGGGGCTAGCGGTAGCACAGATACGCAGTATTTT	CAISPGASGSTDTQYF
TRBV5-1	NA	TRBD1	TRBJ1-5	TGCGCCAGCAGCTTGGAGGGACAGGGGGTCGGGCCCCAGCATTTT	CASSLEGQGVGPQHF
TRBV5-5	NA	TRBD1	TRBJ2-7	TGTGCCAGCAGCGTGACAGGGAGAAGATACGAGCAGTACTTC	CASSVTGRRYEQYF
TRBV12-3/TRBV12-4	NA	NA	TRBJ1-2	TGTGCCAGCAGCCGGGGGACCGCCTATGGCTACACCTTC	CASSRGTAYGYTF
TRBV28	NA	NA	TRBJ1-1	TGTGCCAGCAGCTCGGTGAACACTGAAGCTTTCTTT	CASSSVNTEAFF
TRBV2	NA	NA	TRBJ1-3	TGTGCCAGCAGTTCGACCGGGGGAAACACCATATATTTT	CASSSTGGNTIYF
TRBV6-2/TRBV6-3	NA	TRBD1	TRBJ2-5	TGTGCCAGCAGCCTGCGGGACAGGGGGCGCGAAGAGACCCAGTACTTC	CASSLRDRGREETQYF
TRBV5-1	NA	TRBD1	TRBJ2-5	TGCGCCAGCAGCTTGGGAAATATCGGACAGGGGAGAGAGACCCAGTACTTC	CASSLGNIGQGRETQYF
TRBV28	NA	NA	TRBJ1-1	TGTGCCAGCAGTCCGGGAGACAGCATGAACACTGAAGCTTTCTTT	CASSPGDSMNTEAFF
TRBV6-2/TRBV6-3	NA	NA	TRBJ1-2	TGTGCCAGCAGTTCCCGGACTGGTGGCTACACCTTC	CASSSRTGGYTF
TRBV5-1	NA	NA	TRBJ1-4	TGCGCCAGCAGCAAAGCTGGGGGAGGGGAAAAACTGTTTTTT	CASSKAGGGEKLFF
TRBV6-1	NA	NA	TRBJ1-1	TGTGCCAGCAGTGACCGTTGGAACACTGAAGCTTTCTTT	CASSDRWNTEAFF
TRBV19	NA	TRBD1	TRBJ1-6	TGTGCCAGTAGTATGCAGGGGGCCGGGTCACCCCTCCACTTT	CASSMQGAGSPLHF
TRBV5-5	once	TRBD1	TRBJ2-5	TGTGCCAGCAGCCTACAGGGGGCGCTAGGGGAGACCCAGTACTTC	CASSLQGALGETQYF
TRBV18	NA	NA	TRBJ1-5	TGTGCCAGCTCACTACAGGGAAAGGATCAGCCCCAGCATTTT	CASSLQGKDQPQHF
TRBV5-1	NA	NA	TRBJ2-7	TGCGCCAGCAGCTTGATGGGTAGCGGTCTATACGAGCAGTACTTC	CASSLMGSGLYEQYF
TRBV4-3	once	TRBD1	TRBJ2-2	TGCGCCAGCAGCCAGCTACGGGACAGGGGTTACACCGGGGAGCTGTTTTTT	CASSQLRDRGYTGELFF
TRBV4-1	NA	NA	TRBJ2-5	TGCGCCAGCAGCTGGACTAAACAAGAGACCCAGTACTTC	CASSWTKQETQYF
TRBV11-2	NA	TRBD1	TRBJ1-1	TGTGCCAGCAGCCCCGGGACAGGGAACACTGAAGCTTTCTTT	CASSPGTGNTEAFF
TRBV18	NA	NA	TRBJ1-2	TGTGCCAGCTCCGACTACCAACAGACCCCGGAGGGCTACACCTTC	CASSDYQQTPEGYTF
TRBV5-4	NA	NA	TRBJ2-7	TGTGCCAGCAGCAAGGGAACAGGAAGCTCCTACGAGCAGTACTTC	CASSKGTGSSYEQYF